This T cell receptor beta chain was sequenced during a study of cytomegalovirus exposure and HLA in healthy donors. Study in general: Earlier results showed approximately 110 million unique TCR beta sequences derived from roughly 180 million T cells.

The CDR3 length is 19 residues. Germline V lookup: CDR1 SNHLY, CDR2 FYNNEI. V dropped 0 bases and J dropped 4; count of bases not matched to a gene: 15. The PCR used 60 Vbeta and 13 Jbeta primers. As originally analysed: Unique TCR beta chains totaled some 78 million in a later count, with approximately 11 million of them shared. Clones were sequenced by immunoSEQ multiplex PCR, and TCRdb holds only the in-frame ones, with some missing. V, J and clone size are those of that table, while D and trimming were read from the DNA. The record lists approximately 110,000 clones, of which the ten most abundant hold approximately 3.8%. In the case of this clone: What it binds is not known.

Study findings and constraints: Sequence variants that were highly shared formed a cluster that was likely a sequencing artifact. In vitro confirmation showed three CMV-associated chains to be CMV antigen specific.

This sequence originates from a young man in good health and CMV-seronegative. The chain is built from TRBV2 and TRBJ1-5, with 7 bases lining up with TRBD1. The sample comprised PBMCs. The CDR3 here is CASSEAHAPGQSLNQPQHF. DNA for the CDR3: TGTGCCAGCAGTGAAGCTCACGCACCGGGACAGTCCCTAAATCAGCCCCAGCATTTT.